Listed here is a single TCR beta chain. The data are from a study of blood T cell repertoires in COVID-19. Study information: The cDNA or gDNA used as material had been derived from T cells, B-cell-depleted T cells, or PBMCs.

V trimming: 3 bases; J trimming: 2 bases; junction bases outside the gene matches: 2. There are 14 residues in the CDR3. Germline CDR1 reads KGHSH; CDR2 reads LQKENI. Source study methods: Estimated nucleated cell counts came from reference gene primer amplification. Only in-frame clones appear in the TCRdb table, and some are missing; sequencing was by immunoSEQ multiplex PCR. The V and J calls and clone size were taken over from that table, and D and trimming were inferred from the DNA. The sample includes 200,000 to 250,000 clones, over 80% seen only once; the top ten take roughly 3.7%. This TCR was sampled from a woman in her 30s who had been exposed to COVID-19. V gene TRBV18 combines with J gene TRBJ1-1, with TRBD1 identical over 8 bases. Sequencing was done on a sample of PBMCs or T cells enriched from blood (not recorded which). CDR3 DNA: TGTGCCAGCTCACCTGCAGGGGGCAACACTGAAGCTTTCTTT. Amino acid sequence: CASSPAGGNTEAFF.